Given below is one T cell receptor (beta chain) in context. This specimen belongs to a study of patients and donors after allogeneic stem cell transplantation. The CDR3 loop spans 14 amino acids. Trimming stripped 5 bases from V and 1 base from J, with 11 bases between. Per the germline V gene, CDR1 is PRHDT and CDR2 is FYEKMQ (reference sequence). TCRdb processed the RT-PCR reads anew with MiXCR; each CDR3 protein has one entry. The sample lists fewer than 180,000 distinct CDR3 sequences, approximately 37% occurring once. This TCR was sampled from a human donor who was either an allogeneic HSCT recipient or a stem cell or donor lymphocyte infusion donor (not recorded which). It is not recorded whose cells these are; they may come from a transplant donor. Sequenced material: blood, either unsorted or a sorted T cell fraction (not recorded which). The chain couples TRBV13 to TRBJ1-1, with D maybe TRBD1 (5 bases). CDR3 DNA: TGTGCCAGCAGCGCTGCGACAGAGAACACTGAAGCTTTCTTT. This sequence encodes CASSAATENTEAFF.